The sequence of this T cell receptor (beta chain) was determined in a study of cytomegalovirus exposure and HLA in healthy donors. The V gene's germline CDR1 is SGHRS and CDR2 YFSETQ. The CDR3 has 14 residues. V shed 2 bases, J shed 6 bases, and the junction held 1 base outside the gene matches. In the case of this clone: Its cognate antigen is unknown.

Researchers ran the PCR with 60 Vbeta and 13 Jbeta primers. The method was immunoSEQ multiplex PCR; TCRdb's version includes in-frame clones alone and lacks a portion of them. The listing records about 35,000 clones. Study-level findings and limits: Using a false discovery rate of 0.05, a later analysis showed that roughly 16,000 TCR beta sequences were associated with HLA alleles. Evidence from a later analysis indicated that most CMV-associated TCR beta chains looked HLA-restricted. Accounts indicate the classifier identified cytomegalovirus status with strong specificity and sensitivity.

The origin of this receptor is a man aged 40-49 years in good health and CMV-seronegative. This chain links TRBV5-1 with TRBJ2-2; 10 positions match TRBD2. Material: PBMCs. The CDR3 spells CASSFLAGAGELFF. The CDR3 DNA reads TGCGCCAGCAGCTTTCTAGCGGGAGCCGGGGAGCTGTTTTTT.